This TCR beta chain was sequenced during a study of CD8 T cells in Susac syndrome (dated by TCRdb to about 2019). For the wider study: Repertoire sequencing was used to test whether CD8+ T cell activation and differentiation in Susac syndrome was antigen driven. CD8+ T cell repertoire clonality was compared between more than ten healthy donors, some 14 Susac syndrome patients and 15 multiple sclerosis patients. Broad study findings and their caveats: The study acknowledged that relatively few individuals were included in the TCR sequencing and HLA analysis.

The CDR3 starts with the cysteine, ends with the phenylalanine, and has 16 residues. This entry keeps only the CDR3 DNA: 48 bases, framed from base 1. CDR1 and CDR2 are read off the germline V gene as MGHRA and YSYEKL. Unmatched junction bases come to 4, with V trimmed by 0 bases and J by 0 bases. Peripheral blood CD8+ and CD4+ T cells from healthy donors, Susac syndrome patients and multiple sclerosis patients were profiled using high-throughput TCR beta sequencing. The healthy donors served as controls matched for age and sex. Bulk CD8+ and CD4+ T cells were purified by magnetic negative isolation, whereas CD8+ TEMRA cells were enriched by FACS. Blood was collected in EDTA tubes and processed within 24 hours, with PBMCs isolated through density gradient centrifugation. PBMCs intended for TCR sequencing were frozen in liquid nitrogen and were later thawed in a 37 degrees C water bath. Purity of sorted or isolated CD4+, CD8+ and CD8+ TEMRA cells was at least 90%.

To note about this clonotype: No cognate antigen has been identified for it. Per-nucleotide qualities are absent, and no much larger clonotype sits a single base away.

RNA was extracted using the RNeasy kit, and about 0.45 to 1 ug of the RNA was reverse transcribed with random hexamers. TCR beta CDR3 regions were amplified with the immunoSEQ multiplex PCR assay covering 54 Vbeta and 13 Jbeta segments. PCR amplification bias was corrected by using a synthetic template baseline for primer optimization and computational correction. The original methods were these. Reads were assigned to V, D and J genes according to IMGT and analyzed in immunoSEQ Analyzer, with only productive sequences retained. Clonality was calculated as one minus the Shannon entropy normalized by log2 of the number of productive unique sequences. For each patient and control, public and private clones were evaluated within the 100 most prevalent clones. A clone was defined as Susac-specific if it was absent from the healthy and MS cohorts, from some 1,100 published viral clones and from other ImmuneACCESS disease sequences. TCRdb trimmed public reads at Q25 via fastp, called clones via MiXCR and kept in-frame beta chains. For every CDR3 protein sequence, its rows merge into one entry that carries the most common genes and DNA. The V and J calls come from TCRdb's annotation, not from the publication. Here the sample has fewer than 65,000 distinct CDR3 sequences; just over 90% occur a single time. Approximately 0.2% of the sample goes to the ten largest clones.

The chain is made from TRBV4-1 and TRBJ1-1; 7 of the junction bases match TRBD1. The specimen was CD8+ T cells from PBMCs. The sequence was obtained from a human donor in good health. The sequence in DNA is TGCGCCAGCAGCCAAGATTGGGACAGCCTGAACACTGAAGCTTTCTTT. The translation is CASSQDWDSLNTEAFF.